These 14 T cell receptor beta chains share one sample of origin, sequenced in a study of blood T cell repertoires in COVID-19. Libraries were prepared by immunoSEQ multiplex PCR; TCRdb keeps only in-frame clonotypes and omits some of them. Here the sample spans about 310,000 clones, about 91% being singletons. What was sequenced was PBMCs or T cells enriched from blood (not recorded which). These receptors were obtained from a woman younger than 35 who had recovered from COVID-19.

The CDR3 DNA reads TGTGCCAGTCAAGAGGGACAGCTCCTCTCTGGGGCCAACGTCCTGACTTTC. Protein: CASQEGQLLSGANVLTF. The V call is TRBV18, the J call TRBJ2-6; TRBD1 aligns across 7 bases. Germline CDR1 is KGHSH and CDR2 is LQKENI. The ends lost 9 bases at V and 0 bases at J; junction bases unmatched: 11. The CDR3 contains 17 residues.

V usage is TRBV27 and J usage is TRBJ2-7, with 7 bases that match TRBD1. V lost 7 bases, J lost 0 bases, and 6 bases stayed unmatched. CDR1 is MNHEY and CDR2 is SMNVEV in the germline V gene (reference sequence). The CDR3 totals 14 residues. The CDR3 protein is CASTGQANSYEQYF. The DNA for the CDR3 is TGTGCCAGCACCGGACAGGCTAACTCCTACGAGCAGTACTTC.

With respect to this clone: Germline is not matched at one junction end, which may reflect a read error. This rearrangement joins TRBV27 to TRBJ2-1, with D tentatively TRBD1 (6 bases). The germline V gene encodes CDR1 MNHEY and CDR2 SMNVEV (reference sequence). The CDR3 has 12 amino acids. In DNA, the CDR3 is TGTGCCAGCAGTTTACAGGGGAATGGGCAGTTCTTC. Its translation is CASSLQGNGQFF.

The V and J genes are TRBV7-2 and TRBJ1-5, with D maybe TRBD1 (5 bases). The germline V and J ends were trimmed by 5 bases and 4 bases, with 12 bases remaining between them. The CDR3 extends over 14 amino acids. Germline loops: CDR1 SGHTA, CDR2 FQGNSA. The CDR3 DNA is TGTGCCAGCAGCCCCGACAGAAATAATCAGCCCCAGCATTTT. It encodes CASSPDRNNQPQHF.

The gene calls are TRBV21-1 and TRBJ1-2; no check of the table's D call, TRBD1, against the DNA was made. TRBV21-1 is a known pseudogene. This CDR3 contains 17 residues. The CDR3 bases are TGTGCCAGCAGCAAAGAAAACGGGACAGTTTCTAACTATGGCTACACCTTC. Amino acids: CASSKENGTVSNYGYTF.

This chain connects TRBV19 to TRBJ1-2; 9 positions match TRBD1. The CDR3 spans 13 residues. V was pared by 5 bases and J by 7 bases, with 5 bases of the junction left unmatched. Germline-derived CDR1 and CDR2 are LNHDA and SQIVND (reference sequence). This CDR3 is CASSPGQGRGYTF. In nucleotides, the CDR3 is TGTGCCAGTAGTCCGGGACAGGGTCGTGGCTACACCTTC. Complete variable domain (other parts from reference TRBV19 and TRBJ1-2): DGGITQSPKYLFRKEGQNVTLSCEQNLNHDAMYWYRQDPGQGLRLIYYSQIVNDFQKGDIAEGYSVSREKKESFPLTVTSAQKNPTAFYLCASSPGQGRGYTFGSGTRLTVV.

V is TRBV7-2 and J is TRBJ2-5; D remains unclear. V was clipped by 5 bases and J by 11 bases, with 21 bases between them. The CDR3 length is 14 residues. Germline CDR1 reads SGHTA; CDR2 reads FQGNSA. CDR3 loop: CASSPWVVGFPQYF. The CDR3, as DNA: TGTGCCAGCAGCCCCTGGGTGGTCGGGTTCCCACAGTACTTC.

Here the CDR3 DNA reads TGTGCCAGCAGCGCCACCCAGCCACAGGGGCAAGAGACCCAGTACTTC. The encoded protein is CASSATQPQGQETQYF. This rearrangement joins TRBV6-4 to TRBJ2-5; the match to TRBD1 covers 7 bases. From germline, CDR1 is MRHNA and CDR2 SNTAGT. CDR3 length: 16 amino acids. J was trimmed by 2 bases and V by 6 bases; bases with no gene match: 12.

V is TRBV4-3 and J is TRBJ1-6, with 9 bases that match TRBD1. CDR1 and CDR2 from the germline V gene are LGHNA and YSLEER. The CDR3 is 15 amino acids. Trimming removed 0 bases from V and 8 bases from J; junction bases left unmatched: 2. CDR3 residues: CASSQDGQGHSPLHF. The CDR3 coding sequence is TGCGCCAGCAGCCAAGACGGACAGGGGCATTCACCCCTCCACTTT.

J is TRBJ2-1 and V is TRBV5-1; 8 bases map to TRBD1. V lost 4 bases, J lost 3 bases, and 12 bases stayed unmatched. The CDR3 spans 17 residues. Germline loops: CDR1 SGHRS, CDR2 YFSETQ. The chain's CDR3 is CASSPAVTGASYNEQFF. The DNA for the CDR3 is TGCGCCAGCAGCCCAGCCGTGACAGGGGCTAGCTACAATGAGCAGTTCTTC.

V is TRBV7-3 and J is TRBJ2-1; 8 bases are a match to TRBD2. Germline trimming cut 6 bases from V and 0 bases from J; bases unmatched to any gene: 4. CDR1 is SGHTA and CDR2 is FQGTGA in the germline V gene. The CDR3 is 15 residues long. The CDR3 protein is CASSQAGDSYNEQFF. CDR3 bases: TGTGCCAGCAGTCAAGCGGGGGACTCCTACAATGAGCAGTTCTTC.

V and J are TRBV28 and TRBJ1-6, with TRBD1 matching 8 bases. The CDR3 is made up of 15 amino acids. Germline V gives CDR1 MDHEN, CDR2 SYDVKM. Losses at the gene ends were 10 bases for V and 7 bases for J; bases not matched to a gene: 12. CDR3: CATIKRPGGNSPLHF. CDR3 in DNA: TGTGCCACCATTAAAAGGCCAGGGGGCAATTCACCCCTCCACTTT.

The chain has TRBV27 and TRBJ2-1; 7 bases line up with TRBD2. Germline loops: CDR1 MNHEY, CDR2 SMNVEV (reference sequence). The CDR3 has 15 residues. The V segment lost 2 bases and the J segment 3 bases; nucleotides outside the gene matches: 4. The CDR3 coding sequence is TGTGCCAGCAGTTTAGCTAGCGGTAACTACAATGAGCAGTTCTTC. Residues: CASSLASGNYNEQFF.

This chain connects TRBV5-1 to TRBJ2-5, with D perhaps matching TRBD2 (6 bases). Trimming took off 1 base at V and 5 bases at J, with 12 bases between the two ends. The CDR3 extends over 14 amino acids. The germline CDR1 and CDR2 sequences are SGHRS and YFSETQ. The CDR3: CASSLSPGRETQYF. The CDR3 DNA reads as TGCGCCAGCAGCTTGAGTCCGGGGAGGGAGACCCAGTACTTC.